This TCR beta chain was found in a study of T cells in tumors after PD-1 blockade. Looking at the study overall: Patients had no prior checkpoint blockade, systemic immunosuppressants, or anti-cancer therapy within 4 weeks. Peripheral blood samples averaged around 33,000 unique clonotypes and 95,000 to 120,000 templates.

Using immunoSEQ multiplex PCR, the repertoire was profiled, and TCRdb retains in-frame clones only, with some absent. Counted here are roughly 50,000 clones, 81% occurring once; the ten biggest clones make up about 4%. This clone was found a few times. Germline V gene lookup returns CDR1 MNHNS and CDR2 SASEGT. Deletions cut 1 base from V and 1 base from J, with 10 bases between. This CDR3 region has 15 residues. The clonotype originates from a human donor with basal cell carcinoma. V is TRBV6-1 and J is TRBJ1-2, with D maybe TRBD1 (5 bases). Material: PBMCs, obtained before anti-PD-1 treatment. CDR3 sequence reads: CASSEGGTLNYGYTF. The CDR3 nucleotides are TGTGCCAGCAGTGAAGGGGGGACCCTTAACTATGGCTACACCTTC.